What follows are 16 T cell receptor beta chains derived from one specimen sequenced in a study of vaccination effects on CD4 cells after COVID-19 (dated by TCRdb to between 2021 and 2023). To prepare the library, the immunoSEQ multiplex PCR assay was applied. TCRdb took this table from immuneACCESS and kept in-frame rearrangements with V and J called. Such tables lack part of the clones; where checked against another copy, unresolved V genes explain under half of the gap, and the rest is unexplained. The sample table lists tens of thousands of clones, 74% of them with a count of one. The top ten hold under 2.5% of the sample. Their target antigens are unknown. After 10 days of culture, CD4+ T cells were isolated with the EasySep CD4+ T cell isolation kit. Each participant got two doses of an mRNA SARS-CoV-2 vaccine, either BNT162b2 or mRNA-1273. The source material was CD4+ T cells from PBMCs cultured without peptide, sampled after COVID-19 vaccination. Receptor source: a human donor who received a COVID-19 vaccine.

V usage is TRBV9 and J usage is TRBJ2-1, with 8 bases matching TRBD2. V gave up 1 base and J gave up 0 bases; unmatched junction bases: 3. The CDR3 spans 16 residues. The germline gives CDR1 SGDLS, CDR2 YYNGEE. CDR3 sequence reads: CASSVLSGGSYNEQFF. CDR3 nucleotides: TGTGCCAGCAGCGTATTGAGCGGGGGCTCCTACAATGAGCAGTTCTTC.

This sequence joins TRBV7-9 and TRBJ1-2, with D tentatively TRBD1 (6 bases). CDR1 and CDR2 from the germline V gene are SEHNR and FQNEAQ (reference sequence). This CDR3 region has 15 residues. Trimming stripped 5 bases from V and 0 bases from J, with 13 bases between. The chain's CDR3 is CASSRGQQANYGYTF. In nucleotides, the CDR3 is TGTGCCAGCAGCCGAGGACAGCAAGCTAACTATGGCTACACCTTC.

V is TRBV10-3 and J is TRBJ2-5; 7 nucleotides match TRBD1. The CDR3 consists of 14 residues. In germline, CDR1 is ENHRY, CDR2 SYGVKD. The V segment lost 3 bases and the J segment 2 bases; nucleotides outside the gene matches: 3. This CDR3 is CAISERQGQETQYF. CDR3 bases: TGTGCCATCAGTGAAAGACAGGGTCAAGAGACCCAGTACTTC.

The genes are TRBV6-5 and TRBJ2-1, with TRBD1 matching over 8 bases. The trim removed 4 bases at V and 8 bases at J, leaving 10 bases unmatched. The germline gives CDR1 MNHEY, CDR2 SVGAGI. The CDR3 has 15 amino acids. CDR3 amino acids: CASSLGQGASDEQFF. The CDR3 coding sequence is TGTGCCAGCAGTTTAGGGCAGGGGGCGTCGGATGAGCAGTTCTTC.

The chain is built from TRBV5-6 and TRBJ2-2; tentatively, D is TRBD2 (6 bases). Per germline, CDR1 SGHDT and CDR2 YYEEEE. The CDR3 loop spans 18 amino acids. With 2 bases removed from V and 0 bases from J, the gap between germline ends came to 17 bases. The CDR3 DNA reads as TGTGCCAGCAGCTTATTCGGTATAGCGGTTTCGAACACCGGGGAGCTGTTTTTT. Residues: CASSLFGIAVSNTGELFF.

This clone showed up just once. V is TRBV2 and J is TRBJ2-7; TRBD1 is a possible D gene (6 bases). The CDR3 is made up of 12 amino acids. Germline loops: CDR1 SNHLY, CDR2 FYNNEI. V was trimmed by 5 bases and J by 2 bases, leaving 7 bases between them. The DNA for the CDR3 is TGTGCCAGCAGTCGACAGGCCTACGAGCAGTACGTC. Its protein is CASSRQAYEQYV.

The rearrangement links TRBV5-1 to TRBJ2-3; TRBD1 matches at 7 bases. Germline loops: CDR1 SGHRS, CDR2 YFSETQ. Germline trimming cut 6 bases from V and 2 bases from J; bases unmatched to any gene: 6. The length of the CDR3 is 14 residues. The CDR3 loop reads CASNRDSITDTQYF. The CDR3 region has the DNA TGCGCCAGCAACCGGGACAGCATCACAGATACGCAGTATTTT.

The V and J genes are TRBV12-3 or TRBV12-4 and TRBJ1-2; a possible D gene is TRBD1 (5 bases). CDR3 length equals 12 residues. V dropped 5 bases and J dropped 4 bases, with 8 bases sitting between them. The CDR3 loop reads CASSPGLYGYTF. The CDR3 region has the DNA TGTGCCAGCAGTCCGGGACTCTATGGCTACACCTTC.

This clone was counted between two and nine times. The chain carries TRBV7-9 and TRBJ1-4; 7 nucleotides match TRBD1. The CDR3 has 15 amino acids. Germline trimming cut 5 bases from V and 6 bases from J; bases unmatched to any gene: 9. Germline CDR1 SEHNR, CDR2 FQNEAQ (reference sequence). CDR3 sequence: CASSRRQGRDEKLFF. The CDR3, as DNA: TGTGCCAGCAGCCGGCGACAGGGACGTGATGAAAAACTGTTTTTT.

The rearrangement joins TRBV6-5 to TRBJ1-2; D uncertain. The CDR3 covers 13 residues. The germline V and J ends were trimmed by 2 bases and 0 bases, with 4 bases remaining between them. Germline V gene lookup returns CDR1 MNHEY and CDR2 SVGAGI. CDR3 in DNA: TGTGCCAGCAGTTACGGGCCTAACTATGGCTACACCTTC. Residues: CASSYGPNYGYTF.

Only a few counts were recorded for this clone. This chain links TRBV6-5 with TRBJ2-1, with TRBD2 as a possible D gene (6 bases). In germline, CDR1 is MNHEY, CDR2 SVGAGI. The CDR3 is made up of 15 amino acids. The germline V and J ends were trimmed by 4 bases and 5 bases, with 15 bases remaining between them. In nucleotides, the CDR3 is TGTGCCAGCAGTTCCGCCGGGACTTTAAACAATGAGCAGTTCTTC. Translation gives CASSSAGTLNNEQFF.

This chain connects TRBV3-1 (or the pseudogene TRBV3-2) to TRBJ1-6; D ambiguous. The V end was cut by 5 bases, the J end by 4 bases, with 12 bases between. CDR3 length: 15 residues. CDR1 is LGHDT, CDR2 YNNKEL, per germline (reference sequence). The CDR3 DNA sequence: TGTGCCAGCAGCGAAACCGATAGTTATAATTCACCCCTCCACTTT. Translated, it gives CASSETDSYNSPLHF.

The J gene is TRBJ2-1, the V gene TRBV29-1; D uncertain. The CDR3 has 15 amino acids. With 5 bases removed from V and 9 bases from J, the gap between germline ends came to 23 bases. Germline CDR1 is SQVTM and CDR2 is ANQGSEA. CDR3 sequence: CSVSPAPRRIGEQFF. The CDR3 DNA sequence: TGCAGCGTTAGCCCAGCCCCGAGGCGTATCGGTGAGCAGTTCTTC.

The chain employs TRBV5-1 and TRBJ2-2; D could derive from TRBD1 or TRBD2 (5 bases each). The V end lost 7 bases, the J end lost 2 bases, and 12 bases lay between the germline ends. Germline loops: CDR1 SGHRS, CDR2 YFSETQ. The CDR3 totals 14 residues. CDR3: CASFGTVNTGELFF. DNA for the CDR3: TGCGCCAGCTTCGGGACGGTTAACACCGGGGAGCTGTTTTTT.

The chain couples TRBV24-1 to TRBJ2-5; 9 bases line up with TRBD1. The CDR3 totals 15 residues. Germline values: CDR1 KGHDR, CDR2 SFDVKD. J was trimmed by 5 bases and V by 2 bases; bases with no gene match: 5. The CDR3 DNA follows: TGTGCCACCAGTGATTCAACCGGGACAGGGGAGACCCAGTACTTC. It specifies CATSDSTGTGETQYF.

The CDR3 region has the DNA TGTGCCATCCGACAGGGGAACTATGGCTACACCTTC. Its translation: CAIRQGNYGYTF. The V gene is TRBV19, the J gene TRBJ1-2, with 8 bases aligning to TRBD1. The V and J ends lost 10 bases and 2 bases, in that order; junction bases with no gene match: 3. This CDR3 region has 12 residues. Per the germline V gene, CDR1 is LNHDA and CDR2 is SQIVND (reference sequence).